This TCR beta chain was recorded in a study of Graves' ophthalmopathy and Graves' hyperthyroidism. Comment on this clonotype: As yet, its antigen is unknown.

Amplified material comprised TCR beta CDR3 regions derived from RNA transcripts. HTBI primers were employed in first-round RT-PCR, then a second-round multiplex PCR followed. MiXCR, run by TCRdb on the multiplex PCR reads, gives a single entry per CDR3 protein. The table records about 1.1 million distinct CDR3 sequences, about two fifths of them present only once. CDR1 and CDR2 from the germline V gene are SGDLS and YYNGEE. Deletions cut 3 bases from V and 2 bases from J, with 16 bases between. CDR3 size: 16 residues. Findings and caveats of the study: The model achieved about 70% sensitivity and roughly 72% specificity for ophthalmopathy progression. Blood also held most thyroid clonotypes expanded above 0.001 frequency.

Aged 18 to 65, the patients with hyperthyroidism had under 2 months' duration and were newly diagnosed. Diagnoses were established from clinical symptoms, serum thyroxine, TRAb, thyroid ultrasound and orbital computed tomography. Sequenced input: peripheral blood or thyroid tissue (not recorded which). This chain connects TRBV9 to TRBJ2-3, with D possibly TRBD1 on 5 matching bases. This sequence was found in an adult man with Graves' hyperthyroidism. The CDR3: CASSGSGGAYTDTQYF. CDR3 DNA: TGTGCCAGCAGCGGTTCCGGTGGGGCCTACACAGATACGCAGTATTTT.